This entry features one T cell receptor beta chain sequence. The target antigen is unknown. The study amplified TCR beta CDR3 regions using RNA transcripts. RT-PCR in the first round used HTBI primers; a second-round multiplex PCR followed. Each CDR3 protein is one row after TCRdb ran MiXCR on the multiplex PCR reads. The table includes over 450,000 distinct CDR3 sequences, 13% to 15% detected once. The CDR3 is 14 residues long. The V and J ends lost 6 bases and 1 base, in that order; junction bases with no gene match: 4. Germline V gene sequence: CDR1 DFQATT, CDR2 SNEGSKA (reference sequence). The data belong to a study of Graves' ophthalmopathy and Graves' hyperthyroidism. Across the whole study: Researchers obtained peripheral blood at initial diagnosis, before any treatment had begun. Study outcomes and limitations: Progression of ophthalmopathy was predicted by the model with approximately 71% sensitivity and roughly 74% specificity. Ophthalmopathy was separated from stable hyperthyroidism by a 13-signature model with 87.88% sensitivity and approximately 81% specificity.

The TCR was taken from a woman in her twenties or thirties with Graves' ophthalmopathy. V is TRBV20-1 and J is TRBJ2-2, with 8 positions matching TRBD1. Sequencing used blood. The CDR3 here is CSATGTGNTGELFF. The CDR3 region has the DNA TGCAGTGCCACCGGGACAGGGAACACCGGGGAGCTGTTTTTT.